These T cell receptor beta chains were read from a single sample in a study of human CD4 T cells and Enterobacteriaceae. The method was immunoSEQ multiplex PCR; TCRdb's version includes in-frame clones alone and lacks a portion of them. The data show about 25,000 clones, roughly 80% seen once. The sequenced material came from memory CD4+ T cells from blood. These receptor sequences come from a human donor in good health. Both conserved end residues are part of each CDR3. The order of the fields is J gene, clone size, V gene, D gene, CDR3 DNA, CDR3 protein. The D gene is left open where the match is weak. Only part of the rows carry a size: once, few, many, or a class if the clone is expanded.

J gene: TRBJ1-1; clone size: NA; V gene: TRBV7-9; D gene: TRBD1; CDR3 DNA: TGTGCCAGCAGCGCAAACAGGGGTGGCACTGAAGCTTTCTTT; CDR3 protein: CASSANRGGTEAFF
J gene: TRBJ2-5; clone size: NA; V gene: TRBV7-8; D gene: TRBD1; CDR3 DNA: TGTGCCAGCACCCAGGGGGATAGGAGAAAAGAGACCCAGTACTTC; CDR3 protein: CASTQGDRRKETQYF
J gene: TRBJ1-2; clone size: NA; V gene: TRBV6-5; D gene: TRBD1; CDR3 DNA: TGTGCCAGCACCGACCGGGACAGGGGAAGCTATGGCTACACCTTC; CDR3 protein: CASTDRDRGSYGYTF
J gene: TRBJ1-5; clone size: NA; V gene: TRBV19; D gene: TRBD1; CDR3 DNA: TGTGCCAGTAGTACCAGGGACAGGGGGCATTATCAGCCCCAGCATTTT; CDR3 protein: CASSTRDRGHYQPQHF
J gene: TRBJ2-2; clone size: NA; V gene: TRBV19; D gene: TRBD1; CDR3 DNA: TGTGCCAGTACCTCACCCGGGACAGCTAACACCGGGGAGCTGTTTTTT; CDR3 protein: CASTSPGTANTGELFF
J gene: TRBJ1-1; clone size: NA; V gene: TRBV30; D gene: NA; CDR3 DNA: TGTGCCTGGAGGCCCCGGTGGGAAGCTTACACTGAAGCTTTCTTT; CDR3 protein: CAWRPRWEAYTEAFF
J gene: TRBJ2-1; clone size: NA; V gene: TRBV7-8; D gene: NA; CDR3 DNA: TGTGCCAGCAGCTTAGCGCGTCTCAGAGTGAAGGACAATGATAGGAACAATGAGCAGTTCTTC; CDR3 protein: CASSLARLRVKDNDRNNEQFF
J gene: TRBJ1-1; clone size: NA; V gene: TRBV29-1; D gene: NA; CDR3 DNA: TGCAGCGTTGAACTACAGGGGAACACTGAAGCTTTCTTT; CDR3 protein: CSVELQGNTEAFF
J gene: TRBJ2-1; clone size: NA; V gene: TRBV6-5; D gene: NA; CDR3 DNA: TGTGCCAGCAGTTACAGGGGTTCACAATACAATGAGCAGTTCTTC; CDR3 protein: CASSYRGSQYNEQFF
J gene: TRBJ1-6; clone size: NA; V gene: TRBV11-3; D gene: TRBD1; CDR3 DNA: TGTGCCAGCAGCTTAGGTGGTTGGACAGGGTCACCCCTCCACTTT; CDR3 protein: CASSLGGWTGSPLHF
J gene: TRBJ2-5; clone size: NA; V gene: TRBV6-1; D gene: NA; CDR3 DNA: TGTGCCAGCGCGTCACCCGGGAAGACCCAGTACTTC; CDR3 protein: CASASPGKTQYF
J gene: TRBJ2-2; clone size: NA; V gene: TRBV11-3; D gene: NA; CDR3 DNA: TGTGCCAGCAGTACTAGTGGGGTCACCGGGGAGCTGTTTTTT; CDR3 protein: CASSTSGVTGELFF
J gene: TRBJ2-1; clone size: NA; V gene: TRBV13; D gene: NA; CDR3 DNA: TGTGCCAGCAGCTTAAGGGTCCTCAGCAGGCAGTTCTTC; CDR3 protein: CASSLRVLSRQFF
J gene: TRBJ2-1; clone size: NA; V gene: TRBV28; D gene: TRBD2; CDR3 DNA: TGTGCCAGCAGTTTTGTCGGACGGGGGGACAATGAGCAGTTCTTC; CDR3 protein: CASSFVGRGDNEQFF
J gene: TRBJ1-6; clone size: few; V gene: TRBV27; D gene: TRBD1; CDR3 DNA: TGTGCCAGCAGTTCCCTGGGACAGGGGACGACACCCCTCCACTTT; CDR3 protein: CASSSLGQGTTPLHF
J gene: TRBJ2-7; clone size: NA; V gene: TRBV28; D gene: TRBD2; CDR3 DNA: TGTGCCAGCAGTTTTAAGGCACTAGCGGTGGTTGGGTACTTC; CDR3 protein: CASSFKALAVVGYF
J gene: TRBJ2-3; clone size: few; V gene: TRBV9; D gene: NA; CDR3 DNA: TGTGCCAGCAGCGGACGCACGGATACGCAGTATTTT; CDR3 protein: CASSGRTDTQYF
J gene: TRBJ2-1; clone size: NA; V gene: TRBV7-3; D gene: NA; CDR3 DNA: TGTGCCAGCAGCTTACTCTACTACAATGAGCAGTTCTTC; CDR3 protein: CASSLLYYNEQFF
J gene: TRBJ2-3; clone size: NA; V gene: TRBV5-4; D gene: NA; CDR3 DNA: TGTGCCAGCAGCCGGGCCCTCACAGATACGCAGTATTTT; CDR3 protein: CASSRALTDTQYF
J gene: TRBJ1-1; clone size: NA; V gene: TRBV10-1; D gene: NA; CDR3 DNA: TGCGCCAGCAGTGTCCCGTACGGGCGAGAGACTGAAGCTTTCTTT; CDR3 protein: CASSVPYGRETEAFF
J gene: TRBJ2-7; clone size: NA; V gene: TRBV7-8; D gene: NA; CDR3 DNA: TGTGCCAGCAGCTCCAATCCAGGCACCTACGAGCAGTACTTC; CDR3 protein: CASSSNPGTYEQYF
J gene: TRBJ2-5; clone size: NA; V gene: TRBV7-2; D gene: NA; CDR3 DNA: TGTGCCAGCAGCTTTGGGGCGGAGACCCAGTACTTC; CDR3 protein: CASSFGAETQYF
J gene: TRBJ1-6; clone size: NA; V gene: TRBV7-8; D gene: NA; CDR3 DNA: TGTGCCAGCAGCATCAAGACCGTCCAAGACTCCTATAATTCACCCCTCCACTTT; CDR3 protein: CASSIKTVQDSYNSPLHF
J gene: TRBJ2-1; clone size: NA; V gene: TRBV28; D gene: NA; CDR3 DNA: TGTGCCAGCAGTTTAGCCTCCGCCTACAATGAGCAGTTCTTC; CDR3 protein: CASSLASAYNEQFF
J gene: TRBJ2-1; clone size: NA; V gene: TRBV5-4; D gene: TRBD2; CDR3 DNA: TGTGCCAGCAGCTTGCGAGCGGGGGCCACCTACAATGAGCAGTTCTTC; CDR3 protein: CASSLRAGATYNEQFF
J gene: TRBJ1-5; clone size: NA; V gene: TRBV18; D gene: TRBD1; CDR3 DNA: TGTGCCAGCTCACCAACAGGGGACAATCAGCCCCAGCATTTT; CDR3 protein: CASSPTGDNQPQHF
J gene: TRBJ2-7; clone size: NA; V gene: TRBV28; D gene: TRBD2; CDR3 DNA: TGTGCCAGCAGTTTTTTTGGGACTAGCGATTCCTACGAGCAGTACTTC; CDR3 protein: CASSFFGTSDSYEQYF
J gene: TRBJ2-3; clone size: NA; V gene: TRBV25-1; D gene: NA; CDR3 DNA: TGTGCCAGCAGTGACCTCTCCACAGATACGCAGTATTTT; CDR3 protein: CASSDLSTDTQYF
J gene: TRBJ1-1; clone size: NA; V gene: TRBV19; D gene: TRBD1; CDR3 DNA: TGTGCCAGCAAGGACAGGCTGAACACTGAAGCTTTCTTT; CDR3 protein: CASKDRLNTEAFF
J gene: TRBJ2-6; clone size: NA; V gene: TRBV6-5; D gene: TRBD2; CDR3 DNA: TGTGCCAGCAGGGGCGGGAGTGTTGGGGCCAACGTCCTGACTTTC; CDR3 protein: CASRGGSVGANVLTF
J gene: TRBJ2-3; clone size: NA; V gene: TRBV6-1; D gene: TRBD1; CDR3 DNA: TGTGCCAGCATAGGGACAGGGAACTGGGGTACGCAGTATTTT; CDR3 protein: CASIGTGNWGTQYF
J gene: TRBJ2-5; clone size: NA; V gene: TRBV2; D gene: NA; CDR3 DNA: TGTGCCAGCAGCCGGATTCGGTCAAAGCAAGAGACCCAGTACTTC; CDR3 protein: CASSRIRSKQETQYF